A few counts support the clone carrying this TCR beta chain. The data derive from a study of T cell changes during pregnancy in multiple sclerosis. The table came from immunoSEQ multiplex PCR; TCRdb's copy has only in-frame clones and leaves some out. The table has 71,000 or so clones, roughly 92% seen once. Germline CDR1 reads LNHDA; CDR2 reads SQIVND (reference sequence). CDR3 length: 13 amino acids. V shed 5 bases and J shed 5 bases, with 12 bases lying between them. The input for sequencing was peripheral blood, taken in the third trimester of pregnancy. V usage is TRBV19 and J usage is TRBJ1-1, with a weak D call TRBD1 (6 bases). This TCR came from a female donor with multiple sclerosis, enrolled in a pregnancy study. As DNA, the CDR3 is TGTGCCAGTAGTTTCCAGGGGAAAACTGAAGCTTTCTTT. Protein: CASSFQGKTEAFF.